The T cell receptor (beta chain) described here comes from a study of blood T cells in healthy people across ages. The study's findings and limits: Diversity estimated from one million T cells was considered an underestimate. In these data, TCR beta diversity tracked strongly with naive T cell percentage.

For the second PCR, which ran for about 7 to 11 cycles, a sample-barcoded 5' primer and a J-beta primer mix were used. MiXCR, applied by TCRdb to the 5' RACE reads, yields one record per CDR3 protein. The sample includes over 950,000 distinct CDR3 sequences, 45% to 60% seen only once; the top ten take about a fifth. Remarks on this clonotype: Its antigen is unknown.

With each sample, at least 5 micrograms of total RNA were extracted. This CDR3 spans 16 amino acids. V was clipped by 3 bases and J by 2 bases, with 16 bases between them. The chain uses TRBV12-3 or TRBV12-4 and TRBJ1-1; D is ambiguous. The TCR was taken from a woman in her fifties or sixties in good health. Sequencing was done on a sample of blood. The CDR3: CASSLGSVRINTEAFF. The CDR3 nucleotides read TGTGCCAGCAGTTTGGGTTCGGTCAGAATAAACACTGAAGCTTTCTTT.